Presented here are 28 T cell receptor beta chains from one specimen sequenced in a study of OX40 agonist ivuxolimab in advanced cancers. Data came from immunoSEQ multiplex PCR; TCRdb stores just in-frame clones and leaves some out. This sample carries about 73,000 clones, 75% to 90% of them seen once, and the ten largest clones take approximately 9.9%. The sequences come from CD4+ or CD8+ T cells sorted from blood, collected in a trial of the OX40 agonist ivuxolimab. The receptors derive from an adult with an advanced solid tumor such as melanoma, head and neck, liver or kidney cancer.

The CDR3 nucleotides read TGCGCCAGCAGCTTGGAGGGCACAGATACGCAGTATTTT. Its protein is CASSLEGTDTQYF. J is TRBJ2-3 and V is TRBV5-1; no reliable D call. CDR3 length equals 13 residues. Between the trimmed V and J ends, which lost 0 bases and 1 base, there was a span of 3 bases. Germline V gene lookup returns CDR1 SGHRS and CDR2 YFSETQ.

For this clone: Other DNA variants within this sample encode the same CDR3. The rearrangement links TRBV27 to TRBJ2-7; no reliable D call. This CDR3 is built from 13 residues. Germline assignment: CDR1 MNHEY and CDR2 SMNVEV (reference sequence). V lost 3 bases and J 0 bases, leaving 6 bases between the germline ends. As DNA, the CDR3 is TGTGCCAGCAGTTTTGCGGTCTCCTACGAGCAGTACTTC. Its protein product is CASSFAVSYEQYF.

The J gene is TRBJ2-3, the V gene TRBV7-9; 7 nucleotides align to TRBD1. The CDR3 has 14 amino acids. V was pared by 7 bases and J by 5 bases, with 9 bases of the junction left unmatched. CDR1 SEHNR and CDR2 FQNEAQ come from the germline V gene (reference sequence). The CDR3 loop is CASIPRQGGDTQYF. CDR3 nucleotides: TGTGCCAGCATCCCGAGACAGGGCGGAGATACGCAGTATTTT.

This chain connects TRBV5-5 to TRBJ2-7; D gene ambiguous. CDR1 is SGHKS and CDR2 is YYEKEE in the germline V gene (reference sequence). V was cut by 2 bases and J by 5 bases, with 8 bases left in between. The length of the CDR3 is 12 residues. DNA for the CDR3: TGTGCCAGCAGCTTCACTCGTGACGAGCAGTACTTC. It is translated as CASSFTRDEQYF.

The rearrangement links TRBV5-4 to TRBJ1-5; D is undetermined. Between the trimmed V and J ends, which lost 0 bases and 5 bases, there was a span of 12 bases. Germline V CDR1 and CDR2: SGHNT, YYREEE (reference sequence). This CDR3 has 15 residues. The CDR3 sequence is CASSLGPGADQPQHF. CDR3 DNA: TGTGCCAGCAGCTTGGGTCCGGGAGCCGATCAGCCCCAGCATTTT.

This clone came up a few times. The rearrangement uses TRBV5-5 and TRBJ1-5, with D hard to call. Trimming pared 3 bases from V and 7 bases from J, leaving 11 bases between. The germline V gene has CDR1 SGHKS and CDR2 YYEKEE (reference sequence). This CDR3 has 13 amino acids. As DNA, the CDR3 is TGTGCCAGCAGCTCAACAGTATCACAGCCCCAGCATTTT. Translating it yields CASSSTVSQPQHF. Full variable domain (remainder filled in from reference TRBV5-5 and TRBJ1-5): DAGVTQSPTHLIKTRGQQVTLRCSPISGHKSVSWYQQVLGQGPQFIFQYYEKEERGRGNFPDRFSARQFPNYSSELNVNALLLGDSALYLCASSSTVSQPQHFGDGTRLSIL.

V gene TRBV7-6 combines with J gene TRBJ2-1; 8 bases are a match to TRBD2. Unmatched junction bases numbered 7, after V lost 4 bases and J lost 5 bases. CDR1 is SGHVS, CDR2 FNYEAQ, per germline. The length of the CDR3 is 15 residues. Written as DNA, the CDR3 is TGTGCCAGCAGCTCACCGGGACTAGGGAACAATGAGCAGTTCTTC. This codes for CASSSPGLGNNEQFF.

This chain connects TRBV27 to TRBJ1-5; 7 nucleotides agree with TRBD1. The germline V gene encodes CDR1 MNHEY and CDR2 SMNVEV (reference sequence). This CDR3 contains 13 residues. Trimming cost V 8 bases and J 4 bases; bases outside gene matches: 5. CDR3 in amino acids: CASGTVINQPQHF. CDR3 in DNA: TGTGCCAGCGGGACAGTTATTAATCAGCCCCAGCATTTT.

The chain carries TRBV6-1 and TRBJ2-1; D could derive from TRBD1 or TRBD2 (6 bases each). This CDR3 has 15 amino acids. Trimming cost V 10 bases and J 0 bases, with 16 bases left between them. CDR1 and CDR2 (germline): MNHNS, SASEGT. In DNA, the CDR3 is TGTGCCACCAAACAGGGACTTAGCTCCTACAATGAGCAGTTCTTC. Translating gives CATKQGLSSYNEQFF.

V gene TRBV29-1 combines with J gene TRBJ2-2; D not certain. The CDR3 spans 14 residues. Germline CDR1 and CDR2: SQVTM and ANQGSEA. Trimming cost V 5 bases and J 2 bases, with 12 bases left between them. The CDR3 nucleotides are TGCAGCGTTTGTTGGAACCCCAACACCGGGGAGCTGTTTTTT. It yields the protein CSVCWNPNTGELFF.

The chain uses TRBV19 and TRBJ2-7; 10 bases line up with TRBD1. V shed 5 bases and J 4 bases; nucleotides not matched to a gene: 5. The CDR3 totals 14 residues. Germline CDR1 LNHDA, CDR2 SQIVND (reference sequence). CDR3 amino acids: CASSWGQGTYEQYF. CDR3 DNA: TGTGCCAGTAGTTGGGGACAGGGGACATACGAGCAGTACTTC. The full variable domain, completed using reference TRBV19 and TRBJ2-7, is DGGITQSPKYLFRKEGQNVTLSCEQNLNHDAMYWYRQDPGQGLRLIYYSQIVNDFQKGDIAEGYSVSREKKESFPLTVTSAQKNPTAFYLCASSWGQGTYEQYFGPGTRLTVT.

The rearrangement links TRBV30 to TRBJ2-7, with D unresolved. CDR3 length: 12 amino acids. The ends were cut back, 2 bases at V and 5 bases at J, with 10 bases in the middle. In germline, CDR1 is GTSNPN, CDR2 SVGIG (reference sequence). The CDR3 DNA reads as TGTGCCTGGAGTATTTGGACGAACGAGCAGTACTTC. It translates to CAWSIWTNEQYF.

The chain uses TRBV5-8 and TRBJ1-2, with D hard to call. CDR3 length: 15 residues. Between the trimmed V and J ends, which lost 2 bases and 8 bases, there was a span of 19 bases. The germline V gene has CDR1 SGHTS and CDR2 YDEGEE. The CDR3 sequence is CASSFHPGSGLGYTF. The CDR3 nucleotides are TGTGCCAGCAGCTTCCATCCGGGCAGCGGTTTGGGCTACACCTTC.

The chain has TRBV7-9 and TRBJ1-2; no definite D call. Trimming took 5 bases from V and 4 from J, leaving 11 bases between them. CDR1 is SEHNR, CDR2 FQNEAQ, per germline (reference sequence). CDR3 size: 13 residues. CDR3 sequence reads: CASSLDMIYGYTF. CDR3 coding DNA: TGTGCCAGCAGCCTCGACATGATCTATGGCTACACCTTC.

This sequence joins TRBV11-2 and TRBJ1-5, with 7 bases fitting TRBD1. Unmatched junction bases numbered 3, after V lost 2 bases and J lost 5 bases. The CDR3 length is 14 residues. Per germline, CDR1 SGHAT and CDR2 FQNNGV. This CDR3 is CASSLWDSDQPQHF. CDR3 nucleotides: TGTGCCAGCAGCTTATGGGACAGCGATCAGCCCCAGCATTTT.

This clone was counted only a few times. The chain is built from TRBV5-1 and TRBJ2-2; the D gene is possibly TRBD2 (6 bases). Germline CDR1 reads SGHRS; CDR2 reads YFSETQ. Trimming cost V 4 bases and J 4 bases, with 11 bases left between them. The CDR3 runs to 14 residues. CDR3 region: CASSTGDVTGELFF. Here the CDR3 DNA reads TGCGCCAGCAGCACGGGGGACGTCACCGGGGAGCTGTTTTTT.

This sequence joins TRBV28 and TRBJ1-3; TRBD1 might be the D (6 bases). With 5 bases removed from V and 7 bases from J, the gap between germline ends came to 15 bases. From germline, CDR1 is MDHEN and CDR2 SYDVKM. The CDR3 totals 14 residues. CDR3 protein: CASSPQGLGNTIYF. DNA of the CDR3: TGTGCCAGCAGTCCACAGGGACTCGGGAACACCATATATTTT. The whole variable domain, filled in from reference TRBV28 and TRBJ1-3, reads DVKVTQSSRYLVKRTGEKVFLECVQDMDHENMFWYRQDPGLGLRLIYFSYDVKMKEKGDIPEGYSVSREKKERFSLILESASTNQTSMYLCASSPQGLGNTIYFGEGSWLTVV.

This chain joins TRBV28 and TRBJ2-7; no reliable D call. The V end was cut by 6 bases, the J end by 2 bases, with 14 bases between. The CDR3 contains 14 residues. Germline loops: CDR1 MDHEN, CDR2 SYDVKM. This chain's CDR3 is CASSLTGLAYEQYF. CDR3 in DNA: TGTGCCAGCAGCCTGACCGGCCTAGCCTACGAGCAGTACTTC.

The chain recombines TRBV29-1 with TRBJ2-7; a possible D gene is TRBD1 (5 bases). The V and J ends lost 4 bases and 6 bases respectively, with 10 bases between them. CDR3 length: 11 amino acids. Germline-derived CDR1 and CDR2 are SQVTM and ANQGSEA. The chain's CDR3 is CSVVQGPEQYF. CDR3 sequence (DNA): TGCAGCGTTGTTCAGGGTCCCGAGCAGTACTTC.

This clone occurred once. The chain has TRBV4-1 and TRBJ1-6; no reliable D call. The germline V gene encodes CDR1 MGHRA and CDR2 YSYEKL. The CDR3 totals 16 residues. V lost 4 bases and J 0 bases, leaving 10 bases between the germline ends. In DNA form, the CDR3 reads TGCGCCAGCAGCCCCCTCCTATCCTCCTATAATTCACCCCTCCACTTT. As protein: CASSPLLSSYNSPLHF.

This clone was seen once. The rearrangement uses TRBV11-2 and TRBJ2-5; TRBD1 might be the D (6 bases). Germline V gene sequence: CDR1 SGHAT, CDR2 FQNNGV. CDR3 length: 15 residues. V was clipped by 6 bases and J by 2 bases, with 16 bases between them. The CDR3 sequence is CASSSPGHAQETQYF. The CDR3 region has the DNA TGTGCCAGCAGTTCGCCGGGACATGCACAAGAGACCCAGTACTTC.

The chain employs TRBV7-6 and TRBJ2-1, with 11 nucleotides matching TRBD2. The CDR3 has 16 residues. Trimming took 1 base from V and 4 from J; bases not matched to a gene: 3. Per germline, CDR1 SGHVS and CDR2 FNYEAQ. CDR3 DNA sequence: TGTGCCAGCAGCTTAGTAACTAGCGGGGGTTACAATGAGCAGTTCTTC. It translates to CASSLVTSGGYNEQFF.

The chain combines TRBV7-7 with TRBJ2-1; D is perhaps TRBD2 (7 bases). The germline CDR1 and CDR2 sequences are SSHAT and FNYEAQ (reference sequence). V was cut by 6 bases and J by 9 bases, with 12 bases left in between. The CDR3 has 12 amino acids. CDR3 nucleotides: TGTGCCAGCAGTTTTAGGGGGGGTGAGCAGTTCTTC. Encoded protein: CASSFRGGEQFF.

The chain couples TRBV27 to TRBJ2-2; maybe TRBD2 (6 bases). This CDR3 is built from 13 residues. The V end lost 4 bases, the J end lost 6 bases, and 9 bases lay between the germline ends. Germline lookup yields CDR1 MNHEY and CDR2 SMNVEV (reference sequence). The CDR3 reads CASSWGGPGELFF. CDR3 nucleotide sequence: TGTGCCAGCAGTTGGGGAGGCCCCGGGGAGCTGTTTTTT.

The chain employs TRBV29-1 and TRBJ2-5, with D perhaps TRBD2 (7 bases). With 2 bases removed from V and 5 bases from J, the gap between germline ends came to 9 bases. Looked up from germline, CDR1 is SQVTM and CDR2 is ANQGSEA. This CDR3 is 12 amino acids long. CDR3 sequence (DNA): TGCAGCGTTGAACCGGGGGGCGAGACCCAGTACTTC. This translates into CSVEPGGETQYF.

The CDR3 sequence is CAISETIYEQYF. The CDR3 DNA sequence: TGTGCCATCAGTGAGACCATCTACGAGCAGTACTTC. V is TRBV10-3 and J is TRBJ2-7; no definite D call. Germline CDR1 and CDR2: ENHRY and SYGVKD. The CDR3 totals 12 residues. The V end was cut by 2 bases, the J end by 3 bases, with 5 bases between.

This clone has just one count. Other DNA variants within this sample encode the same CDR3. V usage is TRBV30 and J usage is TRBJ2-7; 9 bases map to TRBD1. V shed 0 bases and J 3 bases; nucleotides not matched to a gene: 3. Germline CDR1 is GTSNPN and CDR2 is SVGIG (reference sequence). The CDR3 consists of 14 residues. The CDR3 nucleotides read TGTGCCTGGAGTGTAGGGACAGGGCTCTACGAGCAGTACTTC. As protein: CAWSVGTGLYEQYF.

The rearrangement uses TRBV7-9 and TRBJ1-4, with D tentatively TRBD1 (5 bases). The germline V gene has CDR1 SEHNR and CDR2 FQNEAQ (reference sequence). The CDR3 length is 16 residues. Trimming took off 4 bases at V and 8 bases at J, with 20 bases between the two ends. This CDR3 reads CASSSTRAGLGEKLFF. For the CDR3, the DNA is TGTGCCAGCAGCTCCACCCGTGCAGGGCTCGGGGAAAAACTGTTTTTT.